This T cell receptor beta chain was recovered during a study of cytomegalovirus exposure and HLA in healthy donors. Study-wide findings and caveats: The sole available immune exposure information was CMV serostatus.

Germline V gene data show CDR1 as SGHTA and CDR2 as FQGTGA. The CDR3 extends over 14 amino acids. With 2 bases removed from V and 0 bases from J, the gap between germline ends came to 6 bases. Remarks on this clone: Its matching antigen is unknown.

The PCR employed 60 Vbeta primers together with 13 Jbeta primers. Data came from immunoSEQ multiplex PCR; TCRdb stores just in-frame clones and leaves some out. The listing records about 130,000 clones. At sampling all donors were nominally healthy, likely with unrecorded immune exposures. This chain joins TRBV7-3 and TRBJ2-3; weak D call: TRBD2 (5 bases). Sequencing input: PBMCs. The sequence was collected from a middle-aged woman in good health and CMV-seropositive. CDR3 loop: CASSLRDSTDTQYF. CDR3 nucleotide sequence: TGTGCCAGCAGCTTACGGGATAGCACAGATACGCAGTATTTT.